This T cell receptor beta chain originates from a study of blood T cells in healthy people across ages. As to this clonotype: Its antigen remains unidentified. At one boundary the junction diverges from the germline segment, which might be a read error.

The CDR3 runs to 14 residues. Germline V CDR1 and CDR2: MGHRA, YSYEKL. It was with a sample-barcoded 5' primer and a J-beta primer mix that a second PCR of roughly 7 to 12 cycles was run. TCRdb analysed the 5' RACE reads with MiXCR anew, one entry per CDR3 protein. Of about 2 million distinct CDR3 sequences detected, 49% appear once; the ten largest clones hold 2% to 2.5%. Points from the study as a whole: Age advanced and TCR beta diversity per million T cells fell, roughly linearly. With unsorted PBMCs, a conclusive comparison of naive versus antigen-experienced cells was not possible. TCR beta diversity tracked closely with naive T cell percentage.

This receptor was obtained from a woman in her thirties or forties in good health. Sequenced input: blood. The chain combines TRBV4-1 with TRBJ2-5, with TRBD2 identical over 8 bases. CDR3: CASSQAGGAEAQYF. In nucleotides, the CDR3 is TGCGCCAGCAGCCAAGCGGGGGGGGCAGAGGCCCAGTACTTC.